Each of the 3 T cell receptor beta chains below was sequenced from the same sample in a study of cytomegalovirus exposure and HLA in healthy donors. Primers for the PCR totalled 60 Vbeta and 13 Jbeta. Some clones are missing from TCRdb's copy, which holds only in-frame ones; the method was immunoSEQ multiplex PCR. The sample has more than 150,000 clones, more than 65% seen once. Specimen: PBMCs. The receptors stem from a woman aged 25 to 39 in good health and CMV-seropositive.

The chain uses TRBV27 and TRBJ1-3, with D perhaps matching TRBD1 (6 bases). Trimming pared 2 bases from V and 8 bases from J, leaving 10 bases between. This CDR3 is 13 amino acids long. Per the germline V gene, CDR1 is MNHEY and CDR2 is SMNVEV (reference sequence). Here the CDR3 DNA reads TGTGCCAGCAGTTTAATCAGGGGAGACACCATATATTTT. It yields the protein CASSLIRGDTIYF.

Only a few counts were recorded for this clone. This sequence joins TRBV12-5 and TRBJ1-5; TRBD1 aligns across 8 bases. The CDR3 has 16 residues. The trim removed 0 bases at V and 5 bases at J, leaving 6 bases unmatched. Germline V gives CDR1 LGHNT, CDR2 FRNRAP. This CDR3 reads CASGLVHGQGDQPQHF. CDR3 sequence (DNA): TGTGCTAGTGGTTTGGTACACGGACAGGGTGATCAGCCCCAGCATTTT.

This chain joins TRBV10-1 and TRBJ2-1, with D tentatively TRBD2 (5 bases). The CDR3 has 15 residues. Germline-derived CDR1 and CDR2 are WNHNN and SYGVQD (reference sequence). Deletions cut 4 bases from V and 2 bases from J, with 12 bases between. The CDR3 region is CASSGGSGTYNEQFF. In DNA, the CDR3 is TGCGCCAGCAGTGGAGGAAGCGGCACCTACAATGAGCAGTTCTTC.